This T cell receptor (beta chain) was retrieved from a study of technical replicates of blood from several donors. Repertoires were generated with immunoSEQ multiplex PCR, while TCRdb's copy carries only in-frame clones and drops some. The sample includes just over 75,000 clones, roughly 93% of them seen just once. The source is a human donor in good health. The specimen sequenced was T cells isolated from PBMCs.

CDR3 sequence reads: CASSGREGSNEKLFF. CDR3 in DNA: TGTGCCAGCAGCGGACGGGAGGGGAGCAATGAAAAACTGTTTTTT. The chain employs TRBV9 and TRBJ1-4; D may be TRBD1 (5 bases). The germline CDR1 and CDR2 sequences are SGDLS and YYNGEE. The length of the CDR3 is 15 residues. V was pared by 3 bases and J by 5 bases, with 14 bases between.